These 4 T cell receptor beta chains were sequenced from one sample in a study of T-cell memory formation after mild COVID-19. Each CDR3 protein is one row after TCRdb ran MiXCR on the 5' RACE reads. The table lists around 420,000 distinct CDR3 sequences, roughly a quarter of them singletons, with roughly 9.7% in the top ten. The sequenced sample was PBMCs or a T cell subset sorted from them (not recorded which). The receptor set was obtained from an adult woman who had mild COVID-19 (a few samples of this study predate the infection). Cell type and time point are not known.

This clonotype appeared a few times. This chain uses TRBV7-2 with TRBJ1-1; D is possibly TRBD1 (6 bases). The CDR3 is 12 residues long. CDR1 is SGHTA, CDR2 FQGNSA, per germline. The V end lost 5 bases, the J end lost 11 bases, and 15 bases lay between the germline ends. CDR3 DNA sequence: TGTGCCAGCAGCCGCCCGGGGGGCTGGGCTTTCTTT. This codes for CASSRPGGWAFF. Full variable domain (remainder filled in from reference TRBV7-2 and TRBJ1-1): GAGVSQSPSNKVTEKGKDVELRCDPISGHTALYWYRQSLGQGLEFLIYFQGNSAPDKSGLPSDRFSAERTGGSVSTLTIQRTQQEDSAVYLCASSRPGGWAFFGQGTRLTVV.

The table lists this clonotype with a few counts. The chain is built from TRBV20-1 and TRBJ2-7; 8 bases map to TRBD1. In germline, CDR1 is DFQATT, CDR2 SNEGSKA (reference sequence). This CDR3 spans 15 amino acids. V dropped 0 bases and J dropped 6; count of bases not matched to a gene: 10. As DNA, the CDR3 is TGCAGTGCTAGAGACATCGACAGGGGTTTTCGCGAGCAGTACTTC. Its translation is CSARDIDRGFREQYF.

CDR3 sequence reads: CAWSTGLGKTQYF. CDR3 nucleotides: TGTGCCTGGAGTACCGGCCTAGGGAAGACCCAGTACTTC. The V gene is TRBV30, the J gene TRBJ2-5; D not resolved. CDR1 and CDR2 from the germline V gene are GTSNPN and SVGIG (reference sequence). This CDR3 spans 13 amino acids. Trimming stripped 2 bases from V and 6 bases from J, with 13 bases between.

This clonotype has just a few counts. The chain employs TRBV7-6 and TRBJ2-3, with 10 bases that match TRBD2. The CDR3 extends over 16 amino acids. The V gene end was trimmed by 5 bases and the J gene end by 2 bases; junction bases not matched to a gene: 7. Germline V gene sequence: CDR1 SGHVS, CDR2 FNYEAQ. The CDR3 spells CASSVAGLAPTDTQYF. DNA of the CDR3: TGTGCCAGCAGCGTCGCGGGACTAGCGCCCACAGATACGCAGTATTTT.